The present T cell receptor beta chain was sequenced within a study of cytomegalovirus exposure and HLA in healthy donors. General study results and limits: Sequencing likely caused a cluster of highly shared sequence variants. Indistinguishable V segments, including TRBV6-2 and TRBV6-3, were excluded.

The CDR3 has 14 amino acids. V lost 4 bases, J lost 5 bases, and 13 bases lay in between. CDR1 and CDR2 from the germline V gene are SGHNT and YYREEE (reference sequence). Comment on this clone: Its antigen remains unknown.

Use of 60 Vbeta and 13 Jbeta primers characterized the PCR. Sequenced by immunoSEQ multiplex PCR; TCRdb stores in-frame clones only, minus some. This sample yields approximately 170,000 clones, of which around 85% are seen a single time; 1% to 1.5% belongs to the top ten. This chain uses TRBV5-4 with TRBJ2-1; D unclear. The TCR sequence derives from a middle-aged man in good health and CMV-seropositive. The sample was PBMCs. As DNA, the CDR3 is TGTGCCAGCAGCCCCTCAGTTCAGGACAATGAGCAGTTCTTC. This translates into CASSPSVQDNEQFF. Full variable domain (rest looked up from reference TRBV5-4 and TRBJ2-1): ETGVTQSPTHLIKTRGQQVTLRCSSQSGHNTVSWYQQALGQGPQFIFQYYREEENGRGNFPPRFSGLQFPNYSSELNVNALELDDSALYLCASSPSVQDNEQFFGPGTRLTVL.